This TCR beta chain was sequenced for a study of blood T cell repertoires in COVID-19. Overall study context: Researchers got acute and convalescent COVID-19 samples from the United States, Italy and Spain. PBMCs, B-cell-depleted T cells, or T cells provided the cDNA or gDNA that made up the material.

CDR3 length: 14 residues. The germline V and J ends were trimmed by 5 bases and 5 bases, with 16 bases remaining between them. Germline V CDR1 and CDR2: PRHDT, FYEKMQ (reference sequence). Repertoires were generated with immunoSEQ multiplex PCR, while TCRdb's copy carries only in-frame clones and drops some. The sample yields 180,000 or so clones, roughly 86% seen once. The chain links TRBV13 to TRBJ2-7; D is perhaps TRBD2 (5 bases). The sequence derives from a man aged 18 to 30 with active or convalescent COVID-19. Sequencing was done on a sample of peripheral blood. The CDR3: CASSTALATHEQYF. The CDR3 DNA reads TGTGCCAGCAGCACTGCTCTAGCTACCCACGAGCAGTACTTC. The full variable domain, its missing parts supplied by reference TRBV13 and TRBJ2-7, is AAGVIQSPRHLIKEKRETATLKCYPIPRHDTVYWYQQGPGQDPQFLISFYEKMQSDKGSIPDRFSAQQFSDYHSELNMSSLELGDSALYFCASSTALATHEQYFGPGTRLTVT.